Listed below are T cell receptor beta chains from one sample, sequenced in a study of blood T cell repertoires in COVID-19. Clones were sequenced by immunoSEQ multiplex PCR, and TCRdb holds only the in-frame ones, with some missing. Of about 230,000 clones listed, under 90% are singletons. Material: peripheral blood. The receptors come from a man aged 45-65 years with COVID-19, enrolled during active disease. Each CDR3 is given with its conserved first and last residue. Fields, in order: J gene, D gene, clone size, V gene, CDR3 DNA, CDR3 protein. The D gene is left open where the match is weak. Only some rows state a clone size, as once, few, many or a class for expanded clones.

>TRBJ1-1|TRBD1|NA|TRBV4-2
TGTGCCAGCAGCCAAGGGGACAGAACTGAAGCTTTCTTT
CASSQGDRTEAFF
>TRBJ1-6|NA|NA|TRBV28
TGTGCCAGCAGCCCCAGTACTTCACCCCTCCACTTT
CASSPSTSPLHF
>TRBJ1-1|TRBD1|NA|TRBV27
TGTGCCAGCAGTTATCAGGGGGGCACTGAAGCTTTCTTT
CASSYQGGTEAFF
>TRBJ1-1|TRBD1|once|TRBV19
TGTGCCAGTAGTTTGACAGGGGGCACTGAAGCTTTCTTT
CASSLTGGTEAFF
>TRBJ1-2|NA|NA|TRBV19
TGTGCCAGTAGTATTAGCAACTATGGCTACACCTTC
CASSISNYGYTF
>TRBJ1-5|NA|NA|TRBV2
TGTGCCAGCAGTGGACAGGATTTTAGCAATCAGCCCCAGCATTTT
CASSGQDFSNQPQHF
>TRBJ2-1|TRBD2|NA|TRBV15
TGTGCCACCAGCAGAGGATCCCTAGCGGGAGGTAATGAGCAGTTCTTC
CATSRGSLAGGNEQFF
>TRBJ2-1|NA|NA|TRBV7-8
TGTGCCAGCAGCTTAGTAATGTCTCAAAGCCCCTACAATGAGCAGTTCTTC
CASSLVMSQSPYNEQFF
>TRBJ1-1|TRBD1|NA|TRBV12-5
TGTGCTAGTGTTCCGGACGGGACAGGCCTTGAAGCTTTCTTT
CASVPDGTGLEAFF
>TRBJ1-5|TRBD1|NA|TRBV2
TGTGCCAGCAGTGAAGCGACCCGACAGGGGAGCCAGCCCCAGCATTTT
CASSEATRQGSQPQHF
>TRBJ1-4|TRBD1|NA|TRBV3-1/TRBV3-2
TGTGCCAGCAGGTCGACAGGGGGGGATGAAAAACTGTTTTTT
CASRSTGGDEKLFF
>TRBJ1-1|NA|NA|TRBV6-5
TGTGCCAGCAGTTACTGGAGGGGGGGTCTGAACACTGAAGCTTTCTTT
CASSYWRGGLNTEAFF
>TRBJ1-6|TRBD1|NA|TRBV5-8
TGTGCCAGCAGCCCTGGGGCAGGGGGCACTTCACCCCTCCACTTT
CASSPGAGGTSPLHF
>TRBJ2-2|NA|NA|TRBV30
TGTGCCTGGACCCCAGCAGGACAAAACACCGGGGAGCTGTTTTTT
CAWTPAGQNTGELFF